This T cell receptor (beta chain) was documented in a study of blood T cells in healthy people across ages. Study findings and constraints: Possibly confounding the expanded clonotype changes was the fact that donor CMV status was unknown.

Details on this clonotype: Its antigen remains unidentified.

The CDR3 covers 15 residues. Germline CDR1 is LGHDT and CDR2 is YNNKEL (reference sequence). V lost 1 base and J 1 base, leaving 10 bases between the germline ends. Primed by a sample-barcoded 5' primer and a J-beta primer mix, a second PCR proceeded for 7 to 11 cycles. One entry per CDR3 protein results from TCRdb running MiXCR on the 5' RACE reads. The table lists fewer than 1.5 million distinct CDR3 sequences, around 42% of them singletons. Sequencing was done on a sample of blood. The sequence was collected from a woman aged 18-29 years in good health. The J gene is TRBJ1-1, the V gene TRBV3-1; D is undetermined. In DNA form, the CDR3 reads TGTGCCAGCAGCCAAGGGGCAGGTAAGAACACTGAAGCTTTCTTT. Translating it yields CASSQGAGKNTEAFF. Complete variable domain (other parts from reference TRBV3-1 and TRBJ1-1): DTAVSQTPKYLVTQMGNDKSIKCEQNLGHDTMYWYKQDSKKFLKIMFSYNNKELIINETVPNRFSPKSPDKAHLNLHINSLELGDSAVYFCASSQGAGKNTEAFFGQGTRLTVV.